The 20 T cell receptor beta chains below all came from one sample that was sequenced in a study of T cell repertoires in cytomegalovirus infection (dated by TCRdb to between 2017 and 2020). The listed sequencing device is Illumina HiSeq 1500. TCRdb passed the public sequencing reads through fastp at Q25 and MiXCR, retaining productive beta sequences. Every CDR3 protein is listed once, alongside the most common genes and DNA of its rows. For this sample the table gives roughly 990,000 distinct CDR3 sequences, of which 30% to 40% were detected only once. Together, the top ten hold about an eighth of the sample. This specimen's treatment or condition label, per the study, means: in vitro stimulation with specific CMV peptide epitopes to enrich CMV-specific T cells. Their target antigens are unknown. The source was cultured CD8+ T cells from PBMCs, collected from culture after CMV antigen stimulation. Receptors were obtained from a human donor in good health (CMV status not recorded). Some clones in this sample may be carry-over from other donors' samples.

This clonotype was seen a handful of times. The chain employs TRBV11-1 and TRBJ1-1, with a possible D match to TRBD1 (5 bases). Deletions cut 7 bases from V and 1 base from J, with 16 bases between. Germline V gives CDR1 SGHAT, CDR2 FQDESV (reference sequence). This CDR3 comprises 15 residues. CDR3 sequence reads: CASTPRRDGNTEAFF. In DNA, the CDR3 is TGTGCCAGCACCCCCCGCCGGGACGGGAACACTGAAGCTTTCTTT.

This sequence joins TRBV7-9 and TRBJ1-4; D call uncertain. This CDR3 is 11 amino acids long. Trimming cost V 5 bases and J 7 bases, with 5 bases left between them. Germline lookup yields CDR1 SEHNR and CDR2 FQNEAQ (reference sequence). The CDR3 loop is CASSTLEKLFF. CDR3 nucleotide sequence: TGTGCCAGCAGCACGCTTGAAAAACTGTTTTTT. Full variable domain (remainder filled in from reference TRBV7-9 and TRBJ1-4): DTGVSQNPRHKITKRGQNVTFRCDPISEHNRLYWYRQTLGQGPEFLTYFQNEAQLEKSRLLSDRFSAERPKGSFSTLEIQRTEQGDSAMYLCASSTLEKLFFGSGTQLSVL.

This sequence joins TRBV12-3 or TRBV12-4 and TRBJ2-1, with D possibly TRBD1 on 6 matching bases. The CDR3 is 14 amino acids. The V end was cut by 7 bases, the J end by 1 base, with 11 bases between. CDR3 sequence: CASKIQGSYNEQFF. The CDR3 bases are TGTGCCAGCAAGATACAGGGATCCTACAATGAGCAGTTCTTC.

The sample holds many counts of this clonotype. V is TRBV7-2 and J is TRBJ2-1, with 11 bases aligning to TRBD2. CDR3 length equals 15 residues. Germline assignment: CDR1 SGHTA and CDR2 FQGNSA. The V gene end was trimmed by 2 bases and the J gene end by 8 bases; junction bases not matched to a gene: 5. The CDR3 loop reads CASSLRTSGPHEQFF. CDR3 DNA: TGTGCCAGCAGCTTAAGGACTAGCGGGCCCCATGAGCAGTTCTTC.

Only a few counts were recorded for this clonotype. CDR3 coding DNA: TGTGCCAGCAGCTCTACGAGGGTGGATGTCTCCAAAAACATTCAGTACTTC. As protein: CASSSTRVDVSKNIQYF. The chain carries TRBV5-4 and TRBJ2-4; D possibly corresponds to TRBD2 (5 bases). Germline CDR1 reads SGHNT; CDR2 reads YYREEE (reference sequence). This CDR3 spans 17 amino acids. The germline V and J ends were trimmed by 3 bases and 2 bases, with 18 bases remaining between them.

The chain has TRBV6-1 and TRBJ2-1; TRBD2 agrees at 12 bases. Germline V gene sequence: CDR1 MNHNS, CDR2 SASEGT. Trimming at V came to 2 bases and at J to 4 bases, leaving 18 bases not matched to a gene. There are 21 residues in the CDR3. The CDR3 sequence is CASSEKWLAGGVAILYNEQFF. The CDR3 coding sequence is TGTGCCAGCAGTGAAAAGTGGCTAGCGGGGGGGGTAGCAATTCTATACAATGAGCAGTTCTTC.

This clonotype has just one count. A read error may produce the germline difference seen at one junction end. This chain uses TRBV7-6 with TRBJ2-3, with a tentative D call TRBD2 (6 bases). CDR3 size: 14 residues. The germline V gene encodes CDR1 SGHVS and CDR2 FNYEAQ. The CDR3 DNA is TGTGTCAGCAGCTTAAAAGGGGAGGCAGATACGCAGTATTTT. This gives the protein CVSSLKGEADTQYF.

This clonotype was seen a handful of times. The V gene is TRBV28, the J gene TRBJ2-3, with TRBD1 identical over 8 bases. This CDR3 contains 15 residues. Germline values: CDR1 MDHEN, CDR2 SYDVKM. The V gene end was trimmed by 7 bases and the J gene end by 0 bases; junction bases not matched to a gene: 6. The CDR3 sequence is CASNPDRASTDTQYF. DNA of the CDR3: TGTGCCAGCAATCCGGACAGGGCCAGCACAGATACGCAGTATTTT. The variable domain in full, completed from reference TRBV28 and TRBJ2-3, reads DVKVTQSSRYLVKRTGEKVFLECVQDMDHENMFWYRQDPGLGLRLIYFSYDVKMKEKGDIPEGYSVSREKKERFSLILESASTNQTSMYLCASNPDRASTDTQYFGPGTRLTVL.

The chain is built from TRBV7-3 and TRBJ1-5, with no clear D. Germline CDR1 is SGHTA and CDR2 is FQGTGA. Between the trimmed V and J ends, which lost 5 bases and 0 bases, there was a span of 5 bases. This CDR3 contains 13 residues. The CDR3 sequence is CASSTDSNQPQHF. The CDR3 DNA reads TGTGCCAGCAGCACCGATAGCAATCAGCCCCAGCATTTT.

The V and J genes are TRBV27 and TRBJ1-5; weak D call: TRBD1 (5 bases). V shed 6 bases and J shed 4 bases, with 16 bases lying between them. Germline lookup yields CDR1 MNHEY and CDR2 SMNVEV (reference sequence). The CDR3 sequence is 15 residues long. The CDR3 protein is CASSPLAGVNQPQHF. The DNA of the CDR3 is TGTGCCAGCAGCCCTCTAGCGGGGGTAAATCAGCCCCAGCATTTT.

The J gene is TRBJ2-7, the V gene TRBV5-4; D is possibly TRBD1 (5 bases). Between the trimmed V and J ends, which lost 4 bases and 2 bases, there was a span of 10 bases. CDR1 is SGHNT, CDR2 YYREEE, per germline (reference sequence). The CDR3 extends over 13 amino acids. The CDR3 coding sequence is TGTGCCAGCAGCCCGGACAAGACCTACGAGCAGTACGTC. Amino acid sequence: CASSPDKTYEQYV.

The rearrangement joins TRBV6-5 to TRBJ1-5; D gene uncertain. Trimming stripped 0 bases from V and 3 bases from J, with 3 bases between. The V gene's germline CDR1 is MNHEY and CDR2 SVGAGI. The CDR3 has 13 amino acids. CDR3 region: CASSYSHNQPQHF. The CDR3 coding sequence is TGTGCCAGCAGTTACTCCCACAATCAGCCCCAGCATTTT.

There are a few counts of this clonotype. J is TRBJ2-1 and V is TRBV7-9; possible D gene TRBD2, 5 bases. Germline V gene data show CDR1 as SEHNR and CDR2 as FQNEAQ (reference sequence). Trimming cost V 5 bases and J 0 bases, with 17 bases left between them. The CDR3 contains 17 residues. CDR3 residues: CASSQDLAESSYNEQFF. The CDR3 DNA reads as TGTGCCAGCAGCCAGGACCTAGCAGAGAGCTCCTACAATGAGCAGTTCTTC. The whole variable domain, filled in from reference TRBV7-9 and TRBJ2-1, reads DTGVSQNPRHKITKRGQNVTFRCDPISEHNRLYWYRQTLGQGPEFLTYFQNEAQLEKSRLLSDRFSAERPKGSFSTLEIQRTEQGDSAMYLCASSQDLAESSYNEQFFGPGTRLTVL.

The V call is TRBV12-3 or TRBV12-4, the J call TRBJ1-5; 8 bases line up with TRBD1. Unmatched junction bases numbered 13, after V lost 4 bases and J lost 2 bases. The CDR3 is 18 residues long. This CDR3 is CASSSQDREVWGNQPQHF. The CDR3 region has the DNA TGTGCCAGCAGTTCCCAGGACAGGGAAGTTTGGGGCAATCAGCCCCAGCATTTT.

This clonotype was observed a few times. This sequence joins TRBV12-3 or TRBV12-4 and TRBJ2-3; 10 bases fit TRBD1. J gave up 4 bases and V 5 bases, and 6 bases lay outside the gene matches. The CDR3 length is 15 residues. CDR3 protein: CASSTRDRGPDTQYF. The CDR3 DNA sequence: TGTGCCAGCAGTACCCGGGACAGGGGCCCAGATACGCAGTATTTT.

The V call is TRBV28, the J call TRBJ1-1, with D unclear. Germline V gene data show CDR1 as MDHEN and CDR2 as SYDVKM. The CDR3 covers 15 residues. V was pared by 5 bases and J by 0 bases, with 13 bases between. The CDR3: CASSTPHSVNTEAFF. The CDR3 DNA follows: TGTGCCAGCAGTACGCCCCACAGTGTGAACACTGAAGCTTTCTTT. Filled out from reference TRBV28 and TRBJ1-1, the complete variable domain reads DVKVTQSSRYLVKRTGEKVFLECVQDMDHENMFWYRQDPGLGLRLIYFSYDVKMKEKGDIPEGYSVSREKKERFSLILESASTNQTSMYLCASSTPHSVNTEAFFGQGTRLTVV.

This sequence joins TRBV10-3 and TRBJ1-2; 9 bases are shared with TRBD1. The CDR3 is made up of 16 amino acids. Losses at the gene ends were 0 bases for V and 2 bases for J; bases not matched to a gene: 4. Germline loops: CDR1 ENHRY, CDR2 SYGVKD. The CDR3: CAISESGTGSNYGYTF. The CDR3 nucleotides are TGTGCCATCAGTGAGTCCGGGACAGGGTCCAACTATGGCTACACCTTC.

J is TRBJ1-2 and V is TRBV10-3; possible D gene TRBD1, 5 bases. This CDR3 has 11 residues. Between the trimmed V and J ends, which lost 9 bases and 6 bases, there was a span of 11 bases. The germline V gene encodes CDR1 ENHRY and CDR2 SYGVKD. The CDR3 sequence: CAISGTDGYTF. CDR3 bases: TGTGCCATATCAGGGACCGATGGCTACACCTTC.

This clonotype was detected only a few times. This chain joins TRBV6-2 or TRBV6-3 and TRBJ2-5, with D hard to call. Germline loops: CDR1 MNHEY, CDR2 SVGEGT. The CDR3 totals 13 residues. V was shortened by 2 bases and J by 5 bases, with 9 bases between the two germline ends. In DNA form, the CDR3 reads TGTGCCAGCAGTTACGACCTCCGGGAGACCCAGTACTTC. Residues: CASSYDLRETQYF.

In its sample, this clonotype was seen many times. This chain joins TRBV10-3 and TRBJ1-2; possibly TRBD1 for D (6 bases). This CDR3 contains 14 residues. Germline CDR1 and CDR2: ENHRY and SYGVKD. The V gene lost 8 bases and the J gene lost 7 bases, with 20 bases spanning the gap. CDR3 region: CAIAPGGRTSGYTF. CDR3 DNA: TGTGCCATCGCTCCGGGGGGGCGGACTTCTGGCTACACCTTC.